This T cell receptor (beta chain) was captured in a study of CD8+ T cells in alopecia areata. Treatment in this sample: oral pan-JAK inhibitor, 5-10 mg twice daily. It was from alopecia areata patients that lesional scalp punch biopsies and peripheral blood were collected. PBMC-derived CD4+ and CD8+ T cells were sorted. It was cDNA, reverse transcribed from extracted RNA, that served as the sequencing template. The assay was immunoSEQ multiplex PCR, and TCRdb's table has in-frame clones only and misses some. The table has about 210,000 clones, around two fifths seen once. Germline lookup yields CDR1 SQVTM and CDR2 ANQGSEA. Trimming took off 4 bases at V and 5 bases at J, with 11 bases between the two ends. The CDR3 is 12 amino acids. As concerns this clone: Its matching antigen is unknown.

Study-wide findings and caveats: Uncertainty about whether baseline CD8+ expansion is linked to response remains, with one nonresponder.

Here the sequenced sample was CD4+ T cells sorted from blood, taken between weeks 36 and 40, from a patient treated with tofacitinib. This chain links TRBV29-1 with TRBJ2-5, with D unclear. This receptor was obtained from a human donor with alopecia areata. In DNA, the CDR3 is TGCAGCGTTGTGGCAGGTTGGGAGACCCAGTACTTC. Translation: CSVVAGWETQYF.